What follows are 24 T cell receptor beta chains derived from one specimen sequenced in a study of cytomegalovirus exposure and HLA in healthy donors. The PCR employed 60 Vbeta primers together with 13 Jbeta primers. Profiling relied on immunoSEQ multiplex PCR, and the TCRdb table lists in-frame clones only, not all of them. The table has tens of thousands of clones, roughly nine tenths seen once. The sample taken for sequencing was PBMCs. Receptors were obtained from a woman aged 25 to 39 in good health and CMV-seropositive.

The count of this clone is one. The chain carries TRBV5-1 and TRBJ1-3, with TRBD1 identical over 9 bases. Germline CDR1 and CDR2: SGHRS and YFSETQ. The CDR3 is 21 residues long. V dropped 0 bases and J dropped 6; count of bases not matched to a gene: 22. CDR3 nucleotide sequence: TGCGCCAGCAGCTTGGTATCATGGTCGAAGCGGTTCTGGGACAGGGAAAACACCATATATTTT. Its translation: CASSLVSWSKRFWDRENTIYF.

Written as DNA, the CDR3 is TGTGCCAGCAGCTGGGAGTTCGACGAGCAGTACTTC. Its protein is CASSWEFDEQYF. The chain employs TRBV7-8 and TRBJ2-7, with D possibly being TRBD2 (5 bases). The V gene lost 4 bases and the J gene lost 5 bases, with 9 bases spanning the gap. Germline V gives CDR1 SGHVS, CDR2 FQNEAQ. This CDR3 is built from 12 residues. Together with reference TRBV7-8 and TRBJ2-7, the CDR3 gives the full variable domain: GAGVSQSPRYKVAKRGQDVALRCDPISGHVSLFWYQQALGQGPEFLTYFQNEAQLDKSGLPSDRFFAERPEGSVSTLKIQRTQQEDSAVYLCASSWEFDEQYFGPGTRLTVT.

The V and J genes are TRBV27 and TRBJ2-7; tentatively, D is TRBD2 (6 bases). The CDR3 consists of 16 residues. Deletions cut 2 bases from V and 4 bases from J, with 18 bases between. Germline loops: CDR1 MNHEY, CDR2 SMNVEV (reference sequence). CDR3 sequence reads: CASSLRRGGSQYEQYF. The CDR3 nucleotides read TGTGCCAGCAGTTTAAGGAGGGGAGGTAGCCAGTACGAGCAGTACTTC.

The chain employs TRBV11-2 and TRBJ2-7, with 7 bases aligning to TRBD2. The CDR3 totals 15 residues. Per germline, CDR1 SGHAT and CDR2 FQNNGV. Unmatched junction bases numbered 10, after V lost 5 bases and J lost 3 bases. CDR3 loop: CASSLYTTSSYEQYF. The CDR3 DNA reads as TGTGCCAGCAGCCTATATACGACTAGCAGCTACGAGCAGTACTTC.

The chain employs TRBV5-1 and TRBJ2-3; perhaps TRBD1 as D (6 bases). The V gene lost 4 bases and the J gene lost 0 bases, with 9 bases spanning the gap. Germline lookup yields CDR1 SGHRS and CDR2 YFSETQ. The CDR3 is made up of 14 amino acids. The CDR3, as DNA: TGCGCCAGCAGCCGACAGGAGAGCACAGATACGCAGTATTTT. Translated: CASSRQESTDTQYF.

This rearrangement joins TRBV27 to TRBJ2-1; TRBD2 matches 11 bases. Germline V lookup: CDR1 MNHEY, CDR2 SMNVEV (reference sequence). With V trimmed by 3 bases and J by 8 bases, 9 bases remained unmatched. This CDR3 contains 16 residues. CDR3 amino acids: CASSFQTSGEQDEQFF. The CDR3, as DNA: TGTGCCAGCAGTTTCCAGACTAGCGGGGAGCAGGATGAGCAGTTCTTC.

J is TRBJ2-7 and V is TRBV5-5; 8 bases match TRBD1. From germline, CDR1 is SGHKS and CDR2 YYEKEE (reference sequence). After removal of 3 bases from V and 2 bases from J, the junction contained 7 bases not matched to a gene. The CDR3 has 15 residues. CDR3 coding DNA: TGTGCCAGCAGCTCGCCCGGGACAGGAGCCTACGAGCAGTACTTC. Its translation: CASSSPGTGAYEQYF.

The V and J genes are TRBV11-2 and TRBJ1-1, with D maybe TRBD1 (5 bases). Per germline, CDR1 SGHAT and CDR2 FQNNGV. Deletions cut 8 bases from V and 0 bases from J, with 19 bases between. The CDR3 has 16 amino acids. CDR3 residues: CASLMGRGGVNTEAFF. CDR3 coding DNA: TGTGCCAGCCTAATGGGTCGGGGGGGAGTGAACACTGAAGCTTTCTTT.

The chain recombines TRBV4-1 with TRBJ2-7; perhaps TRBD1 as D (5 bases). The CDR3 spans 14 residues. The V end lost 1 base, the J end lost 3 bases, and 10 bases lay between the germline ends. Germline CDR1 reads MGHRA; CDR2 reads YSYEKL. Here the CDR3 reads CASSQAGQLYEQYF. For the CDR3, the DNA is TGCGCCAGCAGCCAAGCCGGACAACTCTACGAGCAGTACTTC.

V usage is TRBV10-3 and J usage is TRBJ1-1; 8 bases agree with TRBD1. This CDR3 comprises 16 residues. Germline V gene sequence: CDR1 ENHRY, CDR2 SYGVKD. Trimming took 4 bases from V and 1 from J; bases not matched to a gene: 8. CDR3 region: CAISVSQGAGNTEAFF. The CDR3 region has the DNA TGTGCCATCAGTGTGTCTCAGGGGGCCGGGAACACTGAAGCTTTCTTT.

The chain is built from TRBV7-8 and TRBJ2-1, with 9 bases fitting TRBD2. This CDR3 contains 19 residues. Germline V gene data show CDR1 as SGHVS and CDR2 as FQNEAQ. V was clipped by 4 bases and J by 4 bases; unmatched bases: 17. Here the CDR3 DNA reads TGTGCCAGCAGCTACCCACAACCCCTTCTAGCGGGACAGTACAATGAGCAGTTCTTC. This gives the protein CASSYPQPLLAGQYNEQFF.

CDR3 region: CASSAAASLAKNIQYF. Here the CDR3 DNA reads TGTGCCAGCAGCGCGGCCGCGTCCCTAGCCAAAAACATTCAGTACTTC. The J gene is TRBJ2-4, the V gene TRBV2; D is unresolved. With 6 bases removed from V and 0 bases from J, the gap between germline ends came to 15 bases. Germline V gives CDR1 SNHLY, CDR2 FYNNEI. The CDR3 consists of 16 residues. Variable domain in full (rest from reference TRBV2 and TRBJ2-4): EPEVTQTPSHQVTQMGQEVILRCVPISNHLYFYWYRQILGQKVEFLVSFYNNEISEKSEIFDDQFSVERPDGSNFTLKIRSTKLEDSAMYFCASSAAASLAKNIQYFGAGTRLSVL.

The CDR3 region has the DNA TGTGCCAGCAGCGACCGGGGGACAGGGGGTCATCAGCCCCAGCATTTT. Amino acid sequence: CASSDRGTGGHQPQHF. This chain links TRBV2 with TRBJ1-5, with TRBD1 matching 11 bases. V shed 6 bases and J 5 bases; nucleotides not matched to a gene: 9. The CDR3 consists of 16 residues. Per the germline V gene, CDR1 is SNHLY and CDR2 is FYNNEI.

The chain recombines TRBV30 with TRBJ2-7; 7 positions match TRBD2. The germline CDR1 and CDR2 sequences are GTSNPN and SVGIG (reference sequence). CDR3 size: 11 residues. For the CDR3, the DNA is TGTGGCACGGGGAGGGCCCACGAGCAGTACTTC. Its protein is CGTGRAHEQYF.

The rearrangement links TRBV5-6 to TRBJ2-7; D gene ambiguous. The CDR3 extends over 13 amino acids. Trimming pared 6 bases from V and 9 bases from J, leaving 19 bases between. Germline values: CDR1 SGHDT, CDR2 YYEEEE. The CDR3 bases are TGTGCCAGCACCCTGCGCCAATACCCACCGCAGTACTTC. Its protein product is CASTLRQYPPQYF.

The J gene is TRBJ2-7, the V gene TRBV19, with TRBD2 matching over 10 bases. Germline V lookup: CDR1 LNHDA, CDR2 SQIVND (reference sequence). V shed 5 bases, J shed 2 bases, and the junction held 3 bases outside the gene matches. CDR3 length equals 14 residues. The chain's CDR3 is CASSPLAGAYEQYF. The CDR3 DNA sequence: TGTGCCAGTAGTCCCCTAGCGGGGGCCTACGAGCAGTACTTC.

The rearrangement joins TRBV29-1 to TRBJ2-1; the match to TRBD1 covers 10 bases. The CDR3 loop spans 14 amino acids. Per the germline V gene, CDR1 is SQVTM and CDR2 is ANQGSEA. The V and J ends lost 1 base and 7 bases, in that order; junction bases with no gene match: 4. CDR3 DNA sequence: TGCAGCGTTGAAGTCGGGACAGGGGCGAATGAGCAGTTCTTC. It translates to CSVEVGTGANEQFF.

The gene calls are TRBV10-1 and TRBJ2-1, with 11 bases aligning to TRBD2. Unmatched junction bases numbered 11, after V lost 8 bases and J lost 8 bases. The CDR3 totals 15 residues. Germline CDR1 and CDR2: WNHNN and SYGVQD (reference sequence). Here the CDR3 reads CASSGLADHRDEQFF. CDR3 nucleotide sequence: TGCGCCAGCTCGGGACTAGCGGACCACAGGGATGAGCAGTTCTTC.

J is TRBJ2-7 and V is TRBV4-1, with TRBD2 matching over 13 bases. Germline CDR1 MGHRA, CDR2 YSYEKL. Trimming at V came to 4 bases and at J to 4 bases, leaving 4 bases not matched to a gene. The CDR3 length is 15 residues. CDR3 sequence reads: CASSLGTSGNYEQYF. The CDR3 nucleotides read TGCGCCAGCAGCCTAGGGACTAGCGGGAATTACGAGCAGTACTTC.

The rearrangement joins TRBV30 to TRBJ2-3; a weak D match, TRBD2 (5 bases). V was trimmed by 1 base and J by 3 bases, leaving 8 bases between them. This CDR3 is built from 13 residues. The germline gives CDR1 GTSNPN, CDR2 SVGIG (reference sequence). Here the CDR3 reads CAWSAGGTDTQYF. In DNA form, the CDR3 reads TGTGCCTGGAGTGCCGGCGGGACAGATACGCAGTATTTT.

The chain is built from TRBV9 and TRBJ2-7; no definite D call. The germline gives CDR1 SGDLS, CDR2 YYNGEE. The CDR3 length is 14 residues. V was cut by 0 bases and J by 0 bases, with 7 bases left in between. The CDR3 protein is CASSVGNSSYEQYF. CDR3 bases: TGTGCCAGCAGCGTAGGCAACAGCTCCTACGAGCAGTACTTC.

J is TRBJ2-2 and V is TRBV4-2; TRBD2 matches at 9 bases. J gave up 8 bases and V 1 base, and 5 bases lay outside the gene matches. This CDR3 has 15 residues. In germline, CDR1 is LGHNA, CDR2 YNFKEQ. CDR3 amino acids: CASSQVTSGLGELFF. DNA of the CDR3: TGTGCCAGCAGCCAAGTAACTAGCGGGTTAGGGGAGCTGTTTTTT.

This sequence joins TRBV19 and TRBJ1-2, with 7 bases identical to TRBD1. The CDR3 has 15 residues. From germline, CDR1 is LNHDA and CDR2 SQIVND (reference sequence). V dropped 7 bases and J dropped 4; count of bases not matched to a gene: 12. The CDR3 region has the DNA TGTGCCAGTATTGCTAACAGGGGCCGCCTCTATGGCTACACCTTC. It specifies CASIANRGRLYGYTF.

V usage is TRBV13 and J usage is TRBJ1-2, with D perhaps matching TRBD1 (6 bases). Germline loops: CDR1 PRHDT, CDR2 FYEKMQ (reference sequence). Trimming removed 5 bases from V and 5 bases from J, with 9 bases in between. The CDR3 spans 12 residues. The CDR3 DNA sequence: TGTGCCAGCAGCCAGACAGGTTATGGCTACACCTTC. Amino acid sequence: CASSQTGYGYTF.